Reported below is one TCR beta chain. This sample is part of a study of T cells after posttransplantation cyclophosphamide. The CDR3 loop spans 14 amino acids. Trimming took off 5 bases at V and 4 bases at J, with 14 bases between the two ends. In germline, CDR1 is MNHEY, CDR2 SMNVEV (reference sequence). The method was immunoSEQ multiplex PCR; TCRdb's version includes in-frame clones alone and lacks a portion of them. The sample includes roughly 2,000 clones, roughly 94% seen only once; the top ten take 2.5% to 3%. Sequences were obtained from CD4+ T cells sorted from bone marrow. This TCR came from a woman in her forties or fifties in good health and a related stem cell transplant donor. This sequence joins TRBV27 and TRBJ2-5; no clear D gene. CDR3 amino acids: CASSPPHRGETQYF. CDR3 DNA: TGTGCCAGCAGTCCCCCGCACCGAGGAGAGACCCAGTACTTC.